The rows below give T cell receptor beta chains drawn from one sample of a study of metastatic and nonmetastatic thyroid tumors. TCRdb re-called the PCR reads via MiXCR. Of 25,000 to 30,000 clones listed, around 15% are singletons. The source material was blood. Source of these receptors: a female donor with papillary thyroid cancer or a benign thyroid nodule (not recorded which). Some clones in this sample may be carry-over from other donors' samples. Both conserved end residues are part of each CDR3.

TRBV7-2	TRBJ2-1	CASTKQSFLGNEQFF
TRBV12-3/TRBV12-4	TRBJ1-5	CASSRPGDQPQHF
TRBV28	TRBJ1-2	CASIAGHTGGGYTF
TRBV12-3/TRBV12-4	TRBJ1-6	CASSLIGAPALHF
TRBV29-1	TRBJ2-5	CSVGGVWDRGLKGETQYF
TRBV27	TRBJ1-2	CASSLNRGPGVDTF
TRBV9	TRBJ2-7	CASSATWVSDEQYF
TRBV19	TRBJ1-1	CASSISVNTEAFF
TRBV5-5	TRBJ2-7	CASSFPGAGYEQYF
TRBV6-5	TRBJ2-1	CASSSELTHGSYNEQFF
TRBV10-3	TRBJ1-1	CAISTGTTMNTEAFF
TRBV6-1	TRBJ1-2	CASAAEENYGYTF
TRBV28	TRBJ1-3	CASTDGNTIYF
TRBV12-3/TRBV12-4	TRBJ1-1	CASSRQWADTEAFF
TRBV11-2	TRBJ2-1	CASSRTSGEQFF
TRBV6-1	TRBJ1-2	CASSRRDSYGYTF
TRBV20-1	TRBJ2-3	CSARLAGTDTQYF
TRBV20-1	TRBJ2-1	CSDPESRTSNEQFF
TRBV20-1	TRBJ2-7	CSAPREGSSYEQYF
TRBV5-6	TRBJ2-7	CASSLGGAGASYEQYF
TRBV10-1	TRBJ2-1	CASSESEREIDEQFF
TRBV9	TRBJ2-7	CASSSGYEQYF
TRBV9	TRBJ1-6	CASSVAGVPPLHF
TRBV6-2/TRBV6-3	TRBJ2-3	CASSPKGRLTGTDTQYF
TRBV20-1	TRBJ2-7	CSARDLVAVDYYEQYF
TRBV2	TRBJ1-1	CASSNPPGTEAFF
TRBV6-1	TRBJ1-4	CASSEAARQLFF
TRBV5-1	TRBJ2-7	CASSLGGGYEQYF
TRBV20-1	TRBJ2-5	CSARDSQENQETQYF
TRBV6-1	TRBJ2-7	CASGQGYEQYF
TRBV12-3/TRBV12-4	TRBJ1-5	CASSHQGQGRLGQPQHF
TRBV7-2	TRBJ1-2	CASSLQVVYTF
TRBV7-9	TRBJ2-5	CASSLAGTERETQYF
TRBV6-2/TRBV6-3	TRBJ2-7	CASSRRGLGRAYEQYF
TRBV7-3	TRBJ2-5	CASRKTAGQETQYF
TRBV3-1	TRBJ2-3	CASSLRGTPYTDTQYF
TRBV5-4	TRBJ2-2	CASSLSATNTGELFF
TRBV12-3/TRBV12-4	TRBJ2-2	CATTRQALTGELFF
TRBV6-1	TRBJ2-7	CASYAAEIYEQYF
TRBV5-1	TRBJ2-5	CASSLAWHQETQYF
TRBV5-1	TRBJ2-3	CASSLSSRVTNTDTQYF
TRBV4-1	TRBJ1-5	CASSQVWGQGQPQHF
TRBV27	TRBJ1-1	CASSLRTGVPNTEAFF
TRBV18	TRBJ2-5	CASSPGQGLETQYF
TRBV9	TRBJ2-1	CASSVLGSSYNEQFF
TRBV30	TRBJ1-2	CAWSRDRPYGYTF
TRBV4-1	TRBJ2-3	CASSQSSGSTDTQYF